This TCR beta chain was observed in a study of T cell therapy after organ transplantation. Notes on the study in general: Nonresponders had marked pretherapy clonal expansions and little post-therapy change. Concurrent antirejection and antiviral drugs remain unassessed confounders.

CDR1 SGHRS and CDR2 YFSETQ come from the germline V gene. The V end was cut by 0 bases, the J end by 0 bases, with 9 bases between. The CDR3 covers 15 residues. In this sample, this clone turned up a few times. The antigen remains unidentified. TCRdb's copy holds only in-frame clones and misses some; the assay was immunoSEQ multiplex PCR. Here the sample spans 2,000 to 2,500 clones, approximately 66% being singletons. The V call is TRBV5-1, the J call TRBJ1-1; a weak D match, TRBD1 (6 bases). This clonotype was sampled from a human patient who had received a solid organ transplant and had CMV disease. The input for sequencing was CD8+ T cells from blood, taken before autologous CMV-specific T cell therapy. CDR3 nucleotides: TGCGCCAGCAGCTTGGACAGGGTTCTGAACACTGAAGCTTTCTTT. Its protein is CASSLDRVLNTEAFF.